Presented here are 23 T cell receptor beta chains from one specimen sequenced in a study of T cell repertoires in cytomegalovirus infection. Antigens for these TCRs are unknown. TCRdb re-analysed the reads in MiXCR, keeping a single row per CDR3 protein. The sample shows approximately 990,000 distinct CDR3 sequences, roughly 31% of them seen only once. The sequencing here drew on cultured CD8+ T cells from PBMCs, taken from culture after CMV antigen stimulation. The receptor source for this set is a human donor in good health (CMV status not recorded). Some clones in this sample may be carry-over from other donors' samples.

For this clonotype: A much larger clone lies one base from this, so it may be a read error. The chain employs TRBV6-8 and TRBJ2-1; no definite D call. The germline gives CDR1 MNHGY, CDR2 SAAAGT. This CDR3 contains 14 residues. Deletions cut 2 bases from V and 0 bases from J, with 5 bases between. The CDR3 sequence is CASSYLNSYNEQFF. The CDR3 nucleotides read TGTGCCAGCAGTTACCTGAACTCCTACAATGAGCAGTTCTTC.

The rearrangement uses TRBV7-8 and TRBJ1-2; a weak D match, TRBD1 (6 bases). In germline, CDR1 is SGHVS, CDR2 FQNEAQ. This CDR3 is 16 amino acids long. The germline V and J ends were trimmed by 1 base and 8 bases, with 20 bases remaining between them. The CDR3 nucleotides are TGTGCCAGCAGCTTAGACCTGGGGGGGGGCAGAAAAGGCTACACCTTC. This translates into CASSLDLGGGRKGYTF.

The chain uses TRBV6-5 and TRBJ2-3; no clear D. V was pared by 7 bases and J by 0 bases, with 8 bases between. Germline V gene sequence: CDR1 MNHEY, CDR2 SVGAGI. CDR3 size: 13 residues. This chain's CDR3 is CASKDLSTDTQYF. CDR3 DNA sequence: TGTGCCAGCAAGGACCTAAGCACAGATACGCAGTATTTT.

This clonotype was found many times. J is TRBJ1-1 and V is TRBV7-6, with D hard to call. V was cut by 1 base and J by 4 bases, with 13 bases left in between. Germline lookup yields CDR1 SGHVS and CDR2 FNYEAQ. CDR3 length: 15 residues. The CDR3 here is CASSLGPGVSTEAFF. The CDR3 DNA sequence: TGTGCCAGCAGCTTAGGACCTGGGGTGAGCACTGAAGCTTTCTTT.

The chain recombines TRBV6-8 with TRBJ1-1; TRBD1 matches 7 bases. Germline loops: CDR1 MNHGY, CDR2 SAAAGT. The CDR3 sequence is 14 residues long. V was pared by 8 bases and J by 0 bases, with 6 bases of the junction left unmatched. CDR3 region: CASERDSMNTEAFF. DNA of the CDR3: TGTGCCAGCGAGAGGGACAGCATGAACACTGAAGCTTTCTTT.

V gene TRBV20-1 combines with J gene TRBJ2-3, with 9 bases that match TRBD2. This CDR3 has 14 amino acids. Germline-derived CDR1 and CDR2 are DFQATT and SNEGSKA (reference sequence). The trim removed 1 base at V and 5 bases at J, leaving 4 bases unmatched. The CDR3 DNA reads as TGCAGTGCTAGAGTAGCGGGGGCTTTAGATACGCAGTATTTT. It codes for CSARVAGALDTQYF.

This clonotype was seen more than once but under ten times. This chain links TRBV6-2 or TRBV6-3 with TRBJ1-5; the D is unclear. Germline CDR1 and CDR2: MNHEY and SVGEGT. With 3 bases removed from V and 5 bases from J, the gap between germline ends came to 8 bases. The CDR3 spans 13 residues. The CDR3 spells CASSYWRDQPQHF. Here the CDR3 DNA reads TGTGCCAGCAGTTATTGGAGGGATCAGCCCCAGCATTTT.

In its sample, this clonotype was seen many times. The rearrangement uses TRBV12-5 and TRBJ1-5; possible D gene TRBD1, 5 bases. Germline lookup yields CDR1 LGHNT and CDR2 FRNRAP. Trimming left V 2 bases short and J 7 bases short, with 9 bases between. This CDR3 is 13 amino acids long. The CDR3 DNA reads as TGTGCTAGTGGTTTGTGGGGCGGACAGCCCCAGCATTTT. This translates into CASGLWGGQPQHF.

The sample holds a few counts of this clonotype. This chain's CDR3 is CASSYVTNEQFF. CDR3 nucleotide sequence: TGTGCCAGCAGTTACGTAACCAATGAGCAGTTCTTC. The genes are TRBV6-2 or TRBV6-3 and TRBJ2-1; D is ambiguous. V dropped 2 bases and J dropped 6 bases, with 5 bases sitting between them. CDR3 length: 12 residues. Germline CDR1 is MNHEY and CDR2 is SVGEGT.

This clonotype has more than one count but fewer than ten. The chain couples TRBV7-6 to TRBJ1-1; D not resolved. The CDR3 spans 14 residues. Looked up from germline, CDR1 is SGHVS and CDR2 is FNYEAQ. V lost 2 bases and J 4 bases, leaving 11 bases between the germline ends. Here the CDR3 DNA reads TGTGCCAGCAGCTTACAGGCCTATAGCACTGAAGCTTTCTTT. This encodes CASSLQAYSTEAFF.

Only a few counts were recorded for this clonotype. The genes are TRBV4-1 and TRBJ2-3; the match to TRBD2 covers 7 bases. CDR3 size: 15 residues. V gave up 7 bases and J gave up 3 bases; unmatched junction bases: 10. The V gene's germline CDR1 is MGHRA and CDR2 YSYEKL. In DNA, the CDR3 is TGCGCCAGCACCGAAAGACTAGCTCTTACAGATACGCAGTATTTT. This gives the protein CASTERLALTDTQYF.

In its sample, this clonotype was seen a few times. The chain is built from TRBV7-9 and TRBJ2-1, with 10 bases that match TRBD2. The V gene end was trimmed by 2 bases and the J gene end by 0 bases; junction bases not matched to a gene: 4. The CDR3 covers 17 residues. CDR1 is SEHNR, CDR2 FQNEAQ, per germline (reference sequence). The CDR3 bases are TGTGCCAGCAGCTTATCTCCTAGCGGGGGCTCCTACAATGAGCAGTTCTTC. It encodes CASSLSPSGGSYNEQFF.

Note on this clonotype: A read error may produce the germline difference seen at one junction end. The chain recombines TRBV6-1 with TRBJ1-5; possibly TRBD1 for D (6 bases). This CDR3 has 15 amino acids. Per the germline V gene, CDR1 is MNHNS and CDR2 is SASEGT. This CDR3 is CASSERGYSNQPRHF. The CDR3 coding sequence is TGTGCCAGCAGTGAAAGGGGGTATAGCAATCAGCCCCGGCATTTT.

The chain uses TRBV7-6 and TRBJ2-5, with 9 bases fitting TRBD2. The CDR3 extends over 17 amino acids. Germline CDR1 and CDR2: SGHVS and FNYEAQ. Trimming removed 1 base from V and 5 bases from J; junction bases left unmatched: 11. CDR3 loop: CASSLGRPSGAGETQYF. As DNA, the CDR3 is TGTGCCAGCAGCTTAGGCCGGCCTAGCGGGGCGGGGGAGACCCAGTACTTC. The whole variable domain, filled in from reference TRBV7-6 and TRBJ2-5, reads GAGVSQSPRYKVTKRGQDVALRCDPISGHVSLYWYRQALGQGPEFLTYFNYEAQQDKSGLPNDRFSAERPEGSISTLTIQRTEQRDSAMYRCASSLGRPSGAGETQYFGPGTRLLVL.

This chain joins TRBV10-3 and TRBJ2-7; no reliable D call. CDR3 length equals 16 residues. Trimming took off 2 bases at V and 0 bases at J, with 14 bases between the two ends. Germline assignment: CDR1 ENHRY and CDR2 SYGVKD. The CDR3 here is CAISERREFSSYEQYF. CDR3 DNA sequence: TGTGCCATCAGTGAGCGTCGAGAGTTCAGCTCCTACGAGCAGTACTTC.

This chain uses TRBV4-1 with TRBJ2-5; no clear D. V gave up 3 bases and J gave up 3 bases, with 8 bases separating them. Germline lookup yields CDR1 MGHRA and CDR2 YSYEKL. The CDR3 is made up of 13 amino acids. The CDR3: CASSQPGKETQYF. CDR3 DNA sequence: TGCGCCAGCAGCCAGCCTGGGAAAGAGACCCAGTACTTC.

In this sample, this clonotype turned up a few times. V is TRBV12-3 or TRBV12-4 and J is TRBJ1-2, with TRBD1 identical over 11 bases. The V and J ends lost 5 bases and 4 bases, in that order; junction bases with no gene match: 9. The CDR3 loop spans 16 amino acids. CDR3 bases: TGTGCCAGCAGTCCAACTAGGACAGGGGGCGGCTATGGCTACACCTTC. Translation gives CASSPTRTGGGYGYTF.

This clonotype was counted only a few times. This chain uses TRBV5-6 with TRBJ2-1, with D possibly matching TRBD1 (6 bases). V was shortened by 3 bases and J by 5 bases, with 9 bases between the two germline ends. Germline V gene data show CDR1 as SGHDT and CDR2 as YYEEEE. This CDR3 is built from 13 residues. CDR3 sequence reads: CASSWDTHNEQFF. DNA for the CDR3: TGTGCCAGCAGCTGGGACACGCACAATGAGCAGTTCTTC.

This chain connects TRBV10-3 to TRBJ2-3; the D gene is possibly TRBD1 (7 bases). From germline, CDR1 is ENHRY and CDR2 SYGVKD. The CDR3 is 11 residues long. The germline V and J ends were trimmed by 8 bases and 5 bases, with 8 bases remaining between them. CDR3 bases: TGTGCCATCCAGGGGGGAGATACGCAGTATTTT. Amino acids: CAIQGGDTQYF.

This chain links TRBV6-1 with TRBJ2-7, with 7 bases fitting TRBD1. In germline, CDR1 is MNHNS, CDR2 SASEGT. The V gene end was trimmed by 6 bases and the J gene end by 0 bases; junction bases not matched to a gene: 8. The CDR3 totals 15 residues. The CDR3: CASSLDRSSSYEQYV. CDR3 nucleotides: TGTGCCAGCAGCCTGGACAGGTCCAGCTCCTACGAGCAGTACGTC.

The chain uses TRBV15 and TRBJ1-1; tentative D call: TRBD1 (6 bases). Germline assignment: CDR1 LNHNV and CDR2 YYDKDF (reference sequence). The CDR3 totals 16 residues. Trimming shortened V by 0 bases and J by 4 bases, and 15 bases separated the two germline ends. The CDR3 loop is CATSRDLAGAGTEAFF. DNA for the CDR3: TGTGCCACCAGCAGAGATCTTGCAGGGGCAGGCACTGAAGCTTTCTTT.

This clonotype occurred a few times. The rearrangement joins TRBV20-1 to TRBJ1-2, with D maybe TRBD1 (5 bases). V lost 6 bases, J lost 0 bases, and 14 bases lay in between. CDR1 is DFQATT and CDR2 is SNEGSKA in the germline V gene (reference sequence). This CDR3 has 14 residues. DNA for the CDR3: TGCAGTGCATCGACGGGACTATCTAACTATGGCTACACCTTC. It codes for CSASTGLSNYGYTF.

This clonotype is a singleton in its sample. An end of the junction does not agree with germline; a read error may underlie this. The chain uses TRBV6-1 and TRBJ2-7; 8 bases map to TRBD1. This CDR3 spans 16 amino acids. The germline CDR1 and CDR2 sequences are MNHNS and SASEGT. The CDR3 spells CVSSEANRGNFYEQYF. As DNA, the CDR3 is TGTGTCAGCAGTGAAGCAAACAGGGGGAATTTCTACGAGCAGTACTTC.